This TCR beta chain was sequenced during a study of shared clonotypes between healthy human individuals. Findings of the study overall: Against clonotypes common to all four donors, non-shared ones had lower generation probabilities.

Sequencing was performed with immunoSEQ multiplex PCR; in TCRdb, only in-frame clones are kept and a portion is missing. This sample has about 330,000 clones, with more than 75% found just once. As regards this clone: Antigen: not known.

Germline V gene data show CDR1 as SGHRS and CDR2 as YFSETQ. The CDR3 has 15 residues. The junction had 6 bases not matched to a gene; V was cut back by 4 bases and J by 3 bases. Donors, healthy HIV-negative adults, lacked recent acute infections or vaccinations. This TCR was sampled from a man aged 18 to 30 in good health. Input material: memory CD8+ T cells sorted from blood. Stated subset: CD45RO+ cells pooled with CCR7-negative TemRA cells. This chain joins TRBV5-1 and TRBJ2-7, with TRBD1 matching 11 bases. CDR3 in amino acids: CASSASGTGGYEQYF. As DNA, the CDR3 is TGCGCCAGCAGCGCCTCCGGGACAGGGGGCTACGAGCAGTACTTC.